This T cell receptor (beta chain) derives from a study of beta chain features in type 1 diabetes. Every bit of the isolated RNA underwent reverse transcription, so sequencing read expressed TCRB transcripts. The data were produced by immunoSEQ multiplex PCR, yet TCRdb's version contains in-frame clones alone and is incomplete. This table has 120,000 or so clones, 15% to 20% appearing once. Points from the study as a whole: Shorter TCRB CDR3s, moderately but significantly so, marked every one of the four CD4+ subsets in Type 1 diabetes patients.

Of note for this clone: Antigen specificity is unknown.

The TCR sequence derives from a man between 18 and 29 years old with type 1 diabetes. Sample: central memory CD4+ T cells from blood.

CDR3 protein: CASSLAGGSRGTQYF. DNA of the CDR3: TGTGCCAGCAGCTTAGCGGGAGGGTCCAGAGGTACGCAGTATTTT. This chain uses TRBV7-2 with TRBJ2-3, with 7 bases aligning to TRBD2. J was trimmed by 8 bases and V by 0 bases; bases with no gene match: 8. Germline-derived CDR1 and CDR2 are SGHTA and FQGNSA. This CDR3 is built from 15 residues.